Detailed here is one T cell receptor beta chain. Its antigen is unidentified. Time point given: pre-treatment baseline. Samples come from before therapy and from week 3 after the first blockade cycle. The method was immunoSEQ multiplex PCR; TCRdb's version includes in-frame clones alone and lacks a portion of them. The table lists about 24,000 clones, around 90% of them singletons. The sample belongs to a study of blood T cell dynamics during melanoma immunotherapy. Notes on the study in general: Unlike progressors, later disease-control patients had W3 repertoires gaining clonality or diversity.

Sequencing used blood, obtained from a patient treated with checkpoint blockade. The sequence derives from a human donor with melanoma.

CDR3 sequence: CASSLVRGRSEQYF. DNA for the CDR3: TGTGCCAGCAGCTTAGTCAGGGGGCGCAGTGAGCAGTACTTC. This chain connects TRBV7-8 to TRBJ2-7; 8 nucleotides line up with TRBD1. J gave up 7 bases and V 1 base, and 6 bases lay outside the gene matches. The CDR3 sequence is 14 residues long. The germline V gene encodes CDR1 SGHVS and CDR2 FQNEAQ.